These T cell receptor beta chains were read from a single sample in a study of T cell responses to AZD1222 COVID-19 vaccine. Repertoires were generated with immunoSEQ multiplex PCR, while TCRdb's copy carries only in-frame clones and drops some. This table has around 87,000 clones, about nine tenths appearing once. The specimen comprised peripheral blood, sampled on day 0 of AZD1222 vaccination. The receptors derive from an adult in good health. CDR3s include the opening cysteine and the closing phenylalanine or tryptophan. D genes are given only for firm matches. Not every row has a clone size; where given, it reads once, few, many or a size class.

j_call	v_call	clone_size	d_call	cdr3_aa	cdr3_nt
TRBJ1-2	TRBV28	once	-	CASSLISSGYTF	TGTGCCAGCAGTTTAATTTCCTCGGGCTACACCTTC
TRBJ2-7	TRBV4-3	-	-	CASSMVRHYEQYF	TGCGCCAGCAGCATGGTCAGGCACTACGAGCAGTACTTC
TRBJ2-2	TRBV4-3	-	-	CASSQDWGAYTGELFF	TGCGCCAGCAGCCAAGATTGGGGAGCCTACACCGGGGAGCTGTTTTTT
TRBJ1-3	TRBV5-1	-	-	CASSLGGLRFGNTIYF	TGCGCCAGCAGCTTGGGGGGGCTTCGCTTTGGAAACACCATATATTTT
TRBJ2-3	TRBV3-1/TRBV3-2	-	-	CASSNRGGADTQYF	TGTGCCAGCAGCAACAGGGGGGGAGCAGATACGCAGTATTTT
TRBJ1-1	TRBV3-1/TRBV3-2	once	-	CASSLRFLGDQAFF	TGTGCCAGCAGCTTAAGATTCTTGGGGGATCAAGCTTTCTTT
TRBJ2-3	TRBV28	-	-	CASSSGTLTQYF	TGTGCCAGCAGTAGTGGAACTCTTACGCAGTATTTT
TRBJ1-3	TRBV19	-	TRBD1	CASSRSTGISGNTIYF	TGTGCCAGTAGTCGATCGACAGGGATTTCTGGAAACACCATATATTTT
TRBJ1-2	TRBV10-3	-	-	CAISEKGVINYGYTF	TGTGCCATCAGTGAGAAGGGAGTCATTAACTATGGCTACACCTTC
TRBJ2-3	TRBV6-2/TRBV6-3	-	TRBD1	CASSSGGGTDTQYF	TGTGCCAGCAGTTCAGGGGGCGGCACAGATACGCAGTATTTT
TRBJ1-6	TRBV2	-	-	CASSVGGSYNSPLHF	TGTGCCAGCAGTGTGGGGGGCTCCTATAATTCACCCCTCCACTTT
TRBJ2-7	TRBV29-1	-	TRBD1	CSARDRGYGEQYF	TGCAGCGCCAGGGACAGGGGTTACGGCGAGCAGTACTTC
TRBJ1-4	TRBV5-5	-	-	CASSSMTGANEKLFF	TGTGCCAGCAGCTCCATGACAGGAGCCAATGAAAAACTGTTTTTT
TRBJ1-2	TRBV23-1	-	-	CASSQSRWGDGYTF	TGCGCCAGCAGTCAATCACGTTGGGGGGATGGCTACACCTTC
TRBJ1-1	TRBV28	-	-	CASGVAFF	TGTGCCAGTGGGGTCGCTTTCTTT
TRBJ1-1	TRBV18	-	-	CASSATKGRAFF	TGTGCCAGCTCAGCGACAAAAGGGAGAGCTTTCTTT
TRBJ1-1	TRBV7-2	-	-	CASRDRGQMNTEAFF	TGTGCCAGCAGGGATAGAGGACAAATGAACACTGAAGCTTTCTTT
TRBJ2-5	TRBV7-2	-	TRBD1	CASSLFGTGAETQYF	TGTGCCAGCAGCTTATTCGGGACAGGGGCTGAGACCCAGTACTTC
TRBJ1-5	TRBV19	-	-	CASSSRGGSAQHF	TGTGCCAGTAGTAGCAGGGGAGGATCAGCCCAGCATTTT
TRBJ2-1	TRBV7-3	-	TRBD1	CASSRDRGRDNEQFF	TGTGCCAGCAGCCGAGACAGGGGGAGAGACAATGAGCAGTTCTTC
TRBJ2-3	TRBV19	-	-	CASTPRGKLWDTQYF	TGTGCCAGTACTCCCCGGGGGAAACTGTGGGATACGCAGTATTTT
TRBJ1-1	TRBV2	few	-	CASSGDYTEAFF	TGTGCCAGCAGTGGGGACTACACTGAAGCTTTCTTT
TRBJ2-1	TRBV7-9	-	TRBD2	CASSLLAGVYNEQFF	TGTGCCAGCAGCTTACTAGCGGGGGTATACAATGAGCAGTTCTTC
TRBJ2-7	TRBV1	once	-	CTSSPSFKAGVREQYF	TGCACCAGCAGCCCGTCTTTCAAGGCGGGAGTGAGGGAGCAGTACTTC
TRBJ2-5	TRBV18	-	-	CASSPRSSNGETQYF	TGTGCCAGCTCACCACGTTCATCTAATGGAGAGACCCAGTACTTC
TRBJ2-5	TRBV7-9	-	-	CASSLAAEETQYF	TGTGCCAGCAGCTTAGCAGCGGAAGAGACCCAGTACTTC
TRBJ1-5	TRBV7-8	-	-	CASSLEGSLSNQPQHF	TGTGCCAGCAGCTTAGAAGGGAGTTTAAGCAATCAGCCCCAGCATTTT
TRBJ1-4	TRBV11-2	-	-	CASSLSGIANEKLFF	TGTGCCAGCAGCTTATCTGGGATAGCTAATGAAAAACTGTTTTTT
TRBJ1-2	TRBV7-9	-	TRBD1	CASSKNRGNYGYTF	TGTGCCAGCAGCAAAAACAGGGGTAACTATGGCTACACCTTC
TRBJ2-1	TRBV4-2	-	TRBD2	CASSQDMGLPDNEQFF	TGTGCCAGCAGCCAAGACATGGGACTACCAGACAATGAGCAGTTCTTC
TRBJ2-7	TRBV18	few	-	CASSPSRDEQYF	TGTGCCAGCTCACCAAGCAGAGACGAGCAGTACTTC
TRBJ1-1	TRBV6-5	-	TRBD1	CASRREDRVGTEAFF	TGTGCCAGCAGAAGGGAGGACAGGGTAGGGACTGAAGCTTTCTTT
TRBJ2-7	TRBV2	-	-	CASSRGALSYEQYF	TGTGCCAGCAGCCGGGGGGCCCTCTCCTACGAGCAGTACTTC
TRBJ2-7	TRBV7-2	-	TRBD1	CASSFNGQGLEQYF	TGTGCCAGCAGCTTTAATGGACAGGGCCTCGAGCAGTACTTC
TRBJ2-1	TRBV9	-	-	CASSVATANNEQFF	TGTGCCAGCAGCGTAGCTACCGCAAACAATGAGCAGTTCTTC
TRBJ1-5	TRBV27	-	-	CASSVGLGMPQHF	TGTGCCAGCAGTGTAGGACTCGGGATGCCCCAGCATTTT
TRBJ2-5	TRBV15	large	TRBD1	CATSTTGGETQYF	TGTGCCACCAGCACCACAGGGGGAGAGACCCAGTACTTC
TRBJ2-2	TRBV6-4	-	TRBD1	CASSPFPAGGLGTGELFF	TGTGCCAGCAGTCCCTTCCCGGCAGGGGGCCTGGGGACCGGGGAGCTGTTTTTT
TRBJ1-1	TRBV14	-	-	CASSQLDRFWNTEAFF	TGTGCCAGCAGCCAGTTAGACCGTTTCTGGAACACTGAAGCTTTCTTT
TRBJ2-5	TRBV12-3/TRBV12-4	-	-	CASSLGGVETQYF	TGTGCCAGCAGTTTGGGTGGGGTAGAGACCCAGTACTTC
TRBJ2-7	TRBV30	few	TRBD1	CAWSRGTGNTYEQYF	TGTGCCTGGAGTCGGGGGACAGGGAATACCTACGAGCAGTACTTC
TRBJ2-5	TRBV19	-	-	CASSLGKETQYF	TGTGCCAGTAGTTTAGGCAAAGAGACCCAGTACTTC
TRBJ1-2	TRBV6-5	-	-	CASSYRPGGYTF	TGTGCCAGCAGTTACCGTCCGGGGGGCTACACCTTC
TRBJ1-3	TRBV5-6	once	-	CASSFWNRAGNTIYF	TGTGCCAGCAGCTTTTGGAACAGGGCTGGAAACACCATATATTTT
TRBJ1-2	TRBV6-5	-	TRBD1	CASSSRDRNGYTF	TGTGCCAGCAGTTCCCGGGACAGAAATGGCTACACCTTC
TRBJ1-5	TRBV7-8	once	-	CASSVTGRSGQPQHF	TGTGCCAGCAGCGTCACAGGGCGGTCGGGTCAGCCCCAGCATTTT
TRBJ1-2	TRBV28	-	TRBD1	CASSQQGAAGYTF	TGTGCCAGCAGTCAACAGGGGGCGGCCGGCTACACCTTC
TRBJ2-3	TRBV5-1	once	-	CASSVGHVGNTDTQYF	TGCGCCAGCAGCGTGGGGCATGTGGGGAACACAGATACGCAGTATTTT
TRBJ1-4	TRBV5-6	-	-	CASSLKGFNEKLFF	TGTGCCAGCAGCTTGAAGGGGTTTAATGAAAAACTGTTTTTT
TRBJ2-2	TRBV19	-	-	CASSISGTANTGELFF	TGTGCCAGTAGTATAAGCGGGACAGCGAACACCGGGGAGCTGTTTTTT
TRBJ2-1	TRBV5-1	-	TRBD2	CASSLAGTSGVGEQFF	TGCGCCAGCAGCTTGGCAGGGACTAGCGGAGTTGGTGAGCAGTTCTTC
TRBJ2-1	TRBV4-3	-	TRBD1	CASSQQGQSYNEQFF	TGCGCCAGCAGCCAACAGGGACAGTCATACAATGAGCAGTTCTTC
TRBJ1-6	TRBV19	-	-	CASSILHTNSPLHF	TGTGCCAGTAGTATACTGCATACTAATTCACCCCTCCACTTT
TRBJ1-3	TRBV28	-	-	CASRPHGEISGNTIYF	TGTGCCAGCAGACCCCACGGGGAGATTTCGGGAAACACCATATATTTT
TRBJ1-1	TRBV7-9	-	TRBD1	CASSRQGWATEAFF	TGTGCCAGCAGCCGACAGGGGTGGGCCACTGAAGCTTTCTTT
TRBJ2-7	TRBV9	-	TRBD2	CASSVDLSGSYEQYF	TGTGCCAGCAGCGTAGATCTTAGCGGGAGCTACGAGCAGTACTTC
TRBJ1-5	TRBV5-8	-	-	CASSLGLSNQPQHF	TGTGCCAGCAGCTTGGGACTTTCGAATCAGCCCCAGCATTTT